One and the same sample provided the 15 T cell receptor beta chains below, sequenced in a study of T cells expressing NK-cell markers. TCRdb reprocessed the 5' RACE reads, with one entry per CDR3 protein and no DNA. The listing records 350,000 to 500,000 distinct CDR3 sequences. Sequenced sample: blood T cells: a sorted CD56 or NKG2C T cell subset, CD4+ or CD8+ T cells, or bulk PBMC T cells (not recorded which). Receptor source: a woman aged 18 to 75 in good health.

This chain joins TRBV20-1 and TRBJ2-1; no DNA is available, so the TRBD1 call from TCRdb remains unchecked. The CDR3 has 15 residues. CDR1 is DFQATT, CDR2 SNEGSKA, per germline (reference sequence). This chain's CDR3 is CSARAGRGAYNEQFF.

The chain combines TRBV27 with TRBJ1-5; absent DNA, TCRdb's TRBD1 call cannot be checked. Germline V lookup: CDR1 MNHEY, CDR2 SMNVEV (reference sequence). The CDR3 consists of 15 residues. The CDR3 spells CASREGGFSNQPQHF.

The chain uses TRBV7-2 and TRBJ2-1; the TCRdb call, TRBD2, lacks DNA for checking. The CDR3 length is 17 residues. From germline, CDR1 is SGHTA and CDR2 FQGNSA. The CDR3 spells CASSGKGPGLVRNEQFF.

This sequence joins TRBV20-1 and TRBJ2-2. The CDR3 is made up of 13 amino acids. CDR1 and CDR2 from the germline V gene are DFQATT and SNEGSKA (reference sequence). CDR3 sequence reads: CSARRPNTGELFF.

The CDR3 reads CASSLSGNSYNEQFF. The chain couples TRBV6-1 to TRBJ2-1; TCRdb gives TRBD2 as the D gene, but with no DNA this cannot be confirmed. CDR1 is MNHNS and CDR2 is SASEGT in the germline V gene. The CDR3 extends over 15 amino acids.

This chain links TRBV27 with TRBJ2-7; there is no DNA to check the TCRdb D call of TRBD1. Germline V gene data show CDR1 as MNHEY and CDR2 as SMNVEV (reference sequence). The CDR3 sequence is 15 residues long. CDR3 residues: CASSPTGGSPYEQYF.

The V call is TRBV7-9, the J call TRBJ1-6; TCRdb outputs TRBD1, but without DNA this stays unchecked. The CDR3 has 14 residues. Germline V gene data show CDR1 as SEHNR and CDR2 as FQNEAQ (reference sequence). The chain's CDR3 is CASSPLGINSPLHF.

V and J are TRBV12-3 or TRBV12-4 and TRBJ2-2; with no DNA, the TCRdb D assignment of TRBD2 cannot be verified. The CDR3 has 14 residues. The CDR3 spells CASRVGGDTGELFF.

The rearrangement joins TRBV30 to TRBJ2-4. CDR1 and CDR2 from the germline V gene are GTSNPN and SVGIG (reference sequence). This CDR3 is built from 11 residues. CDR3 amino acids: CAWSDKNIQYF.

V is TRBV29-1 and J is TRBJ1-6; without DNA, the TCRdb call of TRBD1 cannot be checked. The CDR3 is 13 residues long. Germline CDR1 reads SQVTM; CDR2 reads ANQGSEA. CDR3 sequence: CSVGEGGNSPLHF.

The genes are TRBV7-2 and TRBJ2-7; TCRdb picks TRBD2, but there is no DNA to check that call. CDR3 size: 17 residues. Germline CDR1 is SGHTA and CDR2 is FQGNSA. The CDR3 spells CASSPPMRSSGGKEQYF.

The chain uses TRBV20-1 and TRBJ2-1; no DNA is available, so the TRBD1 call from TCRdb remains unchecked. Germline CDR1 DFQATT, CDR2 SNEGSKA (reference sequence). The CDR3 runs 15 residues. The CDR3 loop reads CSARSGATRGHEQFF.

This sequence joins TRBV15 and TRBJ2-1; the D call of TRBD2 rests on TCRdb alone, since no DNA is present to check it. CDR3 length equals 16 residues. Germline V gene sequence: CDR1 LNHNV, CDR2 YYDKDF (reference sequence). This CDR3 reads CATSRDGDSSYNEQFF.

This sequence joins TRBV3-1 and TRBJ1-3; TCRdb's assignment of TRBD1 cannot be checked, as there is no DNA. Per the germline V gene, CDR1 is LGHDT and CDR2 is YNNKEL (reference sequence). CDR3 size: 16 residues. The CDR3 protein is CASSHLSGPSGNTIYF.

The V call is TRBV5-5, the J call TRBJ2-5; TCRdb indicates TRBD1, and absent DNA this call remains unverified. The CDR3 totals 14 residues. Per germline, CDR1 SGHKS and CDR2 YYEKEE (reference sequence). CDR3 residues: CASEEQDLRETQYF.